The sequence of this T cell receptor (beta chain) was determined in a study of T cell responses to AZD1222 COVID-19 vaccine. CDR3 length: 15 residues. The germline gives CDR1 MDHEN, CDR2 SYDVKM. Trimming pared 4 bases from V and 1 base from J, leaving 11 bases between. Findings and caveats of the study: White British donors predominated, females outnumbered males, and clonal diversity was possibly underestimated. Spike-specific TCR breadth and depth both grew after two AZD1222 doses. Repertoires were collected only later (after the peak T cell response had occurred).

Clones were sequenced by immunoSEQ multiplex PCR, and TCRdb holds only the in-frame ones, with some missing. Of approximately 220,000 clones listed, under 95% are singletons. Of note for this clone: As yet, its antigen is unknown.

Sequencing was performed on peripheral blood, taken on day 0 of MenACWY control vaccination. The clonotype comes from an adult in good health. The V gene is TRBV28, the J gene TRBJ1-3; D ambiguous. In nucleotides, the CDR3 is TGTGCCAGCAGTTCTCAGGTCGTTTCTGGAAACACCATATATTTT. Amino acids: CASSSQVVSGNTIYF.